This paragraph covers one TCR beta chain sequence. What it recognizes is unknown. The data stem from a study of CD8 T cells in ankylosing spondylitis. Whole-study results and caveats: In the blood and synovial fluid of reactive arthritis, some motif variants had been previously reported. A TCR beta motif made of fewer than 10 highly homologous variants seemed typical of ankylosing spondylitis blood.

V lost 3 bases, J lost 7 bases, and 5 bases stayed unmatched. The CDR3 sequence is 15 residues long. Per the germline V gene, CDR1 is KGHDR and CDR2 is SFDVKD. Each CDR3 protein gets one entry after TCRdb re-called the 5' RACE reads with MiXCR. The sample contains around 540,000 distinct CDR3 sequences, roughly an eighth of which appear only once. The chain combines TRBV24-1 with TRBJ2-1, with 10 bases matching TRBD2. Material: blood, either unsorted or a sorted T cell fraction (not recorded which). The sequence was obtained from a male donor with ankylosing spondylitis. The CDR3 loop is CATSDRSGGRNEQFF. CDR3 coding DNA: TGTGCCACCAGTGATCGTAGCGGGGGGCGGAATGAGCAGTTCTTC.